The table lists the clone carrying this TCR beta chain with many counts. Libraries were prepared by immunoSEQ multiplex PCR; TCRdb keeps only in-frame clonotypes and omits some of them. Among over 140,000 clones, over 60% were seen once, and the ten largest hold around 4.2%. The ends lost 3 bases at V and 1 base at J; junction bases unmatched: 1. CDR1 is SGHVS, CDR2 FQNEAQ, per germline. The CDR3 length is 15 residues. The source of the sample is a study of blood T cell repertoires in COVID-19. About the research overall: From T cells, B-cell-depleted T cells, or PBMCs came the material, which was cDNA or gDNA.

The source material was peripheral blood. The clonotype comes from a woman older than 75 with active or convalescent COVID-19. The chain recombines TRBV7-8 with TRBJ2-1, with 9 nucleotides matching TRBD2. CDR3 in DNA: TGTGCCAGCAGCTTGGGACTAGCTTCCTACAATGAGCAGTTCTTC. Its protein product is CASSLGLASYNEQFF.